This is a list of T cell receptor beta chains from one sample in a study of blood T cell repertoires in COVID-19. TCRdb keeps only in-frame clones here, not all; method: immunoSEQ multiplex PCR. The sample records roughly 250,000 clones, approximately 85% being singletons. Sequenced material: PBMCs or T cells enriched from blood (not recorded which). Receptor source: a woman aged 45-60 years who had recovered from COVID-19. CDR3s include the opening cysteine and the closing phenylalanine or tryptophan. The D gene is left open where the match is weak. A clone size is listed for some rows: how often the clone was seen (once, few, many), or a class if it is expanded.

TRBD1,TRBV12-3/TRBV12-4,TRBJ1-2,.,CASSGTEYGYTF,TGTGCCAGCAGCGGGACAGAGTATGGCTACACCTTC
TRBD2,TRBV9,TRBJ2-1,few,CASSGSRLAGYNEQFF,TGTGCCAGCAGCGGAAGTCGACTAGCGGGTTACAATGAGCAGTTCTTC
TRBD2,TRBV11-2,TRBJ2-7,.,CASSRTSDSYEQYF,TGTGCCAGCAGCCGTACTAGCGACTCCTACGAGCAGTACTTC
TRBD1,TRBV27,TRBJ2-1,once,CASSLLAGGSYNEQFF,TGTGCCAGCAGTCTATTGGCAGGGGGCTCCTACAATGAGCAGTTCTTC
TRBD1,TRBV28,TRBJ1-1,.,CASSFGAIRQGAFF,TGTGCCAGCAGTTTCGGCGCAATTCGACAGGGAGCTTTCTTT
TRBD2,TRBV2,TRBJ2-2,.,CASSGLAVNTGELFF,TGTGCCAGCTCCGGACTAGCGGTGAACACCGGGGAGCTGTTTTTT
TRBD2,TRBV11-1,TRBJ2-7,.,CASSYGLAGGYEQYF,TGTGCCAGCAGCTACGGACTAGCGGGAGGTTACGAGCAGTACTTC
.,TRBV21-1,TRBJ2-1,.,CASSKLPAMDRGSYNEQFF,TGTGCCAGCAGCAAACTTCCCGCCATGGACAGGGGTTCCTACAATGAGCAGTTCTTC
TRBD1,TRBV9,TRBJ2-7,.,CASSVGTGDSYEQYF,TGTGCCAGCAGCGTAGGAACAGGGGATTCCTACGAGCAGTACTTC
TRBD1,TRBV27,TRBJ1-2,.,CASSQGDGYTF,TGTGCCAGCAGCCAGGGGGACGGCTACACCTTC
TRBD2,TRBV3-1/TRBV3-2,TRBJ2-2,.,CASSQTSGRTGELFF,TGTGCCAGCAGCCAAACTAGCGGAAGGACCGGGGAGCTGTTTTTT
.,TRBV19,TRBJ1-1,.,CASSILGGVNTEAFF,TGTGCCAGTAGTATTCTTGGAGGGGTGAACACTGAAGCTTTCTTT
TRBD2,TRBV7-3,TRBJ2-1,.,CASSFFPGRAHEQFF,TGTGCCAGCAGCTTTTTTCCCGGGAGGGCACATGAGCAGTTCTTC
.,TRBV11-3,TRBJ2-1,.,CASSGASNEQFF,TGTGCCAGCAGCGGGGCTTCGAATGAGCAGTTCTTC
TRBD1,TRBV2,TRBJ2-1,.,CATSGQGAGYNEQFF,TGTGCCACCTCGGGACAGGGGGCTGGCTACAATGAGCAGTTCTTC
.,TRBV7-2,TRBJ2-3,.,CASSLELLVTDTQYF,TGTGCCAGCAGCTTAGAGCTTTTGGTGACAGATACGCAGTATTTT
.,TRBV7-9,TRBJ2-5,.,CASSLYETQYF,TGTGCCAGCAGCCTATACGAGACCCAGTACTTC
.,TRBV18,TRBJ1-6,.,CASSLTGRNSPLHF,TGTGCCAGCTCCCTTACGGGGAGGAATTCACCCCTCCACTTT
TRBD2,TRBV2,TRBJ2-1,.,CASSEVASGYNEQFF,TGTGCCAGCAGTGAAGTTGCTAGCGGCTACAATGAGCAGTTCTTC
.,TRBV18,TRBJ1-2,few,CASSHKDSPAYGYTF,TGTGCCAGCTCACACAAGGACAGCCCTGCCTATGGCTACACCTTC
TRBD1,TRBV5-1,TRBJ1-2,.,CASSPGGQEYGYTF,TGCGCCAGCAGCCCGGGGGGACAGGAGTATGGCTACACCTTC
TRBD1,TRBV28,TRBJ1-5,.,CASSKRTGGFGQPQHF,TGTGCCAGCAGTAAGAGGACAGGGGGGTTCGGTCAGCCCCAGCATTTT
.,TRBV28,TRBJ2-4,.,CASSLARAVTNIQYF,TGTGCCAGCAGCCTCGCCAGGGCGGTTACAAACATTCAGTACTTC
.,TRBV27,TRBJ1-2,.,CASSLDRLANYGYTF,TGTGCCAGCAGCCTTGACAGGCTAGCTAACTATGGCTACACCTTC
.,TRBV2,TRBJ1-4,.,CASSEGGFSEKLFF,TGTGCCAGCAGTGAAGGAGGGTTTAGTGAAAAACTGTTTTTT
.,TRBV7-9,TRBJ1-5,.,CASSVGHQNQPQHF,TGTGCCAGCAGCGTGGGACACCAGAATCAGCCCCAGCATTTT
.,TRBV21-1,TRBJ2-5,.,CASSTIRQGAIIQETQYF,TGTGCCAGCAGCACTATCCGACAGGGGGCAATAATCCAAGAGACCCAGTACTTC
.,TRBV28,TRBJ2-3,.,CASSFAYRTDTQYF,TGTGCCAGCAGTTTTGCGTATCGCACAGATACGCAGTATTTT
.,TRBV20-1,TRBJ2-1,.,CSASGRVLYNEQFF,TGCAGTGCTAGTGGCAGGGTTTTGTACAATGAGCAGTTCTTC
.,TRBV21-1,TRBJ2-3,.,CASSKDTTAKHADTQYF,TGTGCCAGCAGCAAAGATACAACAGCCAAACACGCAGATACGCAGTATTTT
TRBD1,TRBV6-6,TRBJ1-4,.,CASSRTDRGLGATNEKLFF,TGTGCCAGCAGTCGTACGGACAGGGGGCTAGGGGCAACTAATGAAAAACTGTTTTTT
TRBD2,TRBV25-1,TRBJ2-5,.,CASSFTGAGGETQYF,TGTGCCAGCAGCTTCACCGGGGCGGGAGGAGAGACCCAGTACTTC
.,TRBV27,TRBJ1-1,once,CASNPSGTKDTEAFF,TGTGCCAGCAACCCAAGCGGGACAAAGGACACTGAAGCTTTCTTT
.,TRBV3-1/TRBV3-2,TRBJ2-7,once,CASSLSSYEQYF,TGTGCCAGCAGCCTCAGCTCCTACGAGCAGTACTTC
TRBD1,TRBV27,TRBJ2-7,.,CASSLSGTGTYEQYF,TGTGCCAGCAGTTTATCCGGGACAGGGACCTACGAGCAGTACTTC
TRBD1,TRBV5-6,TRBJ2-1,.,CASSLWTGLNEQFF,TGTGCCAGCAGCTTGTGGACAGGGTTGAATGAGCAGTTCTTC
TRBD1,TRBV12-3/TRBV12-4,TRBJ1-1,.,CASSSTGWKAFF,TGTGCCAGCAGTTCGACAGGGTGGAAGGCTTTCTTT
.,TRBV28,TRBJ2-7,.,CASSFAGSSYEQYF,TGTGCCAGCAGTTTCGCAGGAAGCTCCTACGAGCAGTACTTC
.,TRBV2,TRBJ2-3,.,CASSERGLRGADTQYF,TGTGCCAGCAGTGAGCGGGGACTCCGCGGGGCAGATACGCAGTATTTT
TRBD2,TRBV7-8,TRBJ2-2,.,CASSLGASGRSFTGELFF,TGTGCCAGCAGCTTAGGGGCTAGCGGGAGAAGTTTCACCGGGGAGCTGTTTTTT
.,TRBV25-1,TRBJ2-1,.,CASSEQDNEQFF,TGTGCCAGCAGTGAACAGGACAATGAGCAGTTCTTC
.,TRBV21-1,TRBJ2-3,.,CASSKRCGGTSGRASTDTQYF,TGTGCCAGCAGCAAACGGTGTGGAGGGACTAGCGGGAGGGCTAGCACAGATACGCAGTATTTT
TRBD2,TRBV7-2,TRBJ2-5,.,CASSLGASGLQETQYF,TGTGCCAGCAGCTTAGGAGCTAGCGGTCTCCAAGAGACCCAGTACTTC